Listed below are T cell receptor beta chains from one sample, sequenced in a study of blood T cell repertoires in COVID-19. Assay used: immunoSEQ multiplex PCR; TCRdb lists only in-frame clones, some missing. The sample carries about 110,000 clones, over 75% recorded once. Sequenced material: peripheral blood. The receptors here all came from a human donor in a cohort sampled during active COVID-19. CDR3s include the opening cysteine and the closing phenylalanine or tryptophan. The D gene is left open where the match is weak. Rows give clone size only sometimes, using once, few, many, or a class for an expanded clone.

clone_size	v_call	d_call	cdr3_length	j_call	cdr3_nt	cdr3_aa
medium-sized	TRBV10-2	NA	16	TRBJ1-5	TGCGCCAGCAGTGAGTCGCCAGGGAATAGCAATCAGCCCCAGCATTTT	CASSESPGNSNQPQHF
NA	TRBV6-5	TRBD1	15	TRBJ1-3	TGTGCCACCCAATGGGACAGGTTGACCGGAAACACCATATATTTT	CATQWDRLTGNTIYF
NA	TRBV7-2	NA	14	TRBJ2-5	TGTGCCAGCAGCACACGTTCAGGGGTAGAGACCCAGTACTTC	CASSTRSGVETQYF
NA	TRBV27	NA	13	TRBJ2-5	TGTGCCAGCAGTCCCCAGGACACATTAACCCAGTACTTC	CASSPQDTLTQYF
once	TRBV27	NA	14	TRBJ1-2	TGTGCCAGCAGTTTGGCCCCGGGGTACTATGGCTACACCTTC	CASSLAPGYYGYTF
NA	TRBV28	TRBD1	12	TRBJ1-2	TGTGCCAGCAGCGGGACAGCCTATGGCTACACCTTC	CASSGTAYGYTF
NA	TRBV7-6	TRBD1	13	TRBJ2-7	TGTGCCAGCAGCATTCCAGGGGGCCGGGAGCAGTACTTC	CASSIPGGREQYF
NA	TRBV4-1	NA	16	TRBJ2-3	TGCGCCAGCAGCCAGTTTTATAGCGGACTCACAGATACGCAGTATTTT	CASSQFYSGLTDTQYF
NA	TRBV7-2	NA	17	TRBJ2-1	TGTGCCAGCAGCTTATTTAACTACCAGACCGCCGTAGGTGAGCAGTTCTTC	CASSLFNYQTAVGEQFF
once	TRBV29-1	NA	15	TRBJ1-5	TGCAGCGTTGCTGACAGTTTCTATAGCAATCAGCCCCAGCATTTT	CSVADSFYSNQPQHF
once	TRBV12-3/TRBV12-4	NA	11	TRBJ2-7	TGTGCCAGCAGTCGGGCCTACGAGCAGTACTTC	CASSRAYEQYF
NA	TRBV7-3	TRBD2	14	TRBJ2-3	TGTGCCAGCAGCCGTGGGACTAGCGCGGATACGCAGTATTTT	CASSRGTSADTQYF
NA	TRBV28	NA	15	TRBJ2-7	TGTGCCAGCAGTTTTACCAGCGGCTTCTTGGGAGAGCAGTACTTC	CASSFTSGFLGEQYF
NA	TRBV6-5	TRBD1	12	TRBJ1-2	TGTGCCAGCTCGGGACAGGGCTATGGCTACACCTTC	CASSGQGYGYTF
NA	TRBV2	TRBD1	16	TRBJ1-3	TGTGCCAGCAGCGTCACAGGGGTTGGGACTGGAAACACCATATATTTT	CASSVTGVGTGNTIYF
NA	TRBV9	NA	16	TRBJ2-3	TGTGCCAGCAGCGCCCGACAGTTATCTAGCACAGATACGCAGTATTTT	CASSARQLSSTDTQYF
few	TRBV28	TRBD2	15	TRBJ2-7	TGTGCCAGCAGCCCCTCGCTAGCGGGAGCTATCGAGCAGTACTTC	CASSPSLAGAIEQYF
NA	TRBV10-2	TRBD1	14	TRBJ1-3	TGCGCCAGCAGTGGACAGGGATCGGGAAACACCATATATTTT	CASSGQGSGNTIYF
NA	TRBV10-3	TRBD1	14	TRBJ2-7	TGTGCCATCAGCCCCGGGACAGGGTCCTACGAGCAGTACTTC	CAISPGTGSYEQYF
NA	TRBV5-1	NA	16	TRBJ1-1	TGCGCCAGCAGCTTGGTTGGGACTTCGATTGGGGCTGAAGCTTTCTTT	CASSLVGTSIGAEAFF
NA	TRBV7-9	NA	14	TRBJ1-1	TGTGCCAGCAGCTTAGGCCAGGAGAACACTGAAGCTTTCTTT	CASSLGQENTEAFF
NA	TRBV6-5	TRBD2	16	TRBJ2-1	TGTGCCAGCAGTTACTCCGGCGGGAGCACCTACAATGAGCAGTTCTTC	CASSYSGGSTYNEQFF
NA	TRBV6-5	TRBD1	15	TRBJ1-4	TGTGCCAGCAGTTACTCTGACAGGGAACATGAAAAACTGTTTTTT	CASSYSDREHEKLFF
NA	TRBV2	NA	16	TRBJ2-7	TGTGCCAGCAGCGGAACGTTACAGGTTGGTCGCTACGAGCAGTACTTC	CASSGTLQVGRYEQYF
few	TRBV29-1	NA	13	TRBJ1-3	TGCAGCTCACCACAGGGCTATGGAAACACCATATATTTT	CSSPQGYGNTIYF
few	TRBV15	TRBD1	18	TRBJ2-7	TGTGCCACCAGCAGAAGAGATGGGGTGGGGCAGGGGGCCTACGAGCAGTACTTC	CATSRRDGVGQGAYEQYF
NA	TRBV12-3/TRBV12-4	TRBD2	13	TRBJ2-7	TGTGCCAGCAGTCGGGACTACTCCTACGAGCAGTACTTC	CASSRDYSYEQYF
many	TRBV7-6	NA	14	TRBJ1-1	TGTGCCAGCAGCTTAGGGGGCACGGCCACTGAAGCTTTCTTT	CASSLGGTATEAFF
NA	TRBV19	NA	14	TRBJ1-2	TGTGCCAGTAGGGCCGGGGGATTGGGCTATGGCTACACCTTC	CASRAGGLGYGYTF